This T cell receptor beta chain came from a study of PD-L1 blockade in urothelial cancer. Turning to the study itself: The analyses of blood took place 3 weeks (second dose) and 6 weeks after treatment start.

The assay was immunoSEQ multiplex PCR, and TCRdb's table has in-frame clones only and misses some. The sample consists of 130,000 or so clones, 65% to 85% of them appearing once. As for time point: pretreatment peripheral blood. The CDR3 consists of 14 residues. V was clipped by 6 bases and J by 5 bases; unmatched bases: 8. Germline V lookup: CDR1 MNHNS, CDR2 SASEGT. The chain joins TRBV6-1 to TRBJ2-5, with 8 positions matching TRBD2. The clonotype comes from a man aged 45-65 years with urothelial cancer. The sample here was PBMCs, taken around atezolizumab (anti-PD-L1) treatment. The CDR3 here is CASSPGLAFETQYF. The CDR3 DNA is TGTGCCAGCAGCCCAGGACTAGCCTTCGAGACCCAGTACTTC.